This is a list of T cell receptor beta chains from one sample in a study of cytomegalovirus exposure and HLA in healthy donors. The method was immunoSEQ multiplex PCR; TCRdb's version includes in-frame clones alone and lacks a portion of them. The repertoire holds 170,000 or so clones, with 75% to 90% as singletons. The sequencing sample was made of PBMCs. The receptors here all came from a young woman in good health and CMV-seronegative. Each CDR3 is given with its conserved first and last residue. The D gene is left open where the match is weak. Not all rows give a size; the values are once, few, many and, for expanded clones, a class.

d_call j_call clone_size v_call cdr3_aa cdr3_nt
NA TRBJ1-4 NA TRBV25-1 CASSDRSDEKLFF TGTGCCAGTTCTGATCGGTCCGATGAAAAACTGTTTTTT
NA TRBJ2-7 NA TRBV11-2 CASRGAAEQYF TGTGCCAGCCGCGGAGCGGCCGAGCAGTACTTC
TRBD2 TRBJ2-1 NA TRBV9 CASSVAMRSGSASYNEQFF TGTGCCAGCAGCGTAGCTATGAGGAGCGGGAGTGCTTCCTACAATGAGCAGTTCTTC
TRBD2 TRBJ2-3 NA TRBV18 CASSPGLARSSDTQYF TGTGCCAGCTCACCAGGACTAGCGCGGAGTTCAGATACGCAGTATTTT
NA TRBJ2-2 NA TRBV2 CASSARAIGVGTGELFF TGTGCCAGCAGTGCTCGCGCGATAGGGGTTGGAACCGGGGAGCTGTTTTTT
NA TRBJ2-1 NA TRBV19 CASSEGISYNEQFF TGTGCCAGTAGTGAGGGAATCTCCTACAATGAGCAGTTCTTC
TRBD1 TRBJ1-1 NA TRBV6-5 CASNFGQGETEAFF TGTGCCAGCAACTTCGGACAGGGCGAGACTGAAGCTTTCTTT
TRBD2 TRBJ2-5 NA TRBV5-1 CASSLGTSGSAGETQYF TGCGCCAGCAGCCTGGGGACTAGCGGGTCCGCTGGGGAGACCCAGTACTTC
TRBD1 TRBJ2-1 NA TRBV5-6 CASSSRGPYNEQFF TGTGCCAGCAGCTCCAGGGGGCCCTACAATGAGCAGTTCTTC
NA TRBJ1-1 NA TRBV2 CASSRQANTEAFF TGTGCCAGCAGCCGACAAGCGAACACTGAAGCTTTCTTT
TRBD1 TRBJ2-2 NA TRBV7-6 CASSLASNAQGGTGELFF TGTGCCAGCAGCTTAGCGTCTAACGCACAGGGGGGAACCGGGGAGCTGTTTTTT
NA TRBJ1-2 NA TRBV5-4 CASSLVGGMNYGYTF TGTGCCAGCAGCTTGGTGGGGGGTATGAACTATGGCTACACCTTC
TRBD2 TRBJ2-7 NA TRBV7-9 CASSGRGREGDEQYF TGTGCCAGCAGCGGTAGGGGGCGGGAGGGCGACGAGCAGTACTTC
TRBD1 TRBJ1-4 NA TRBV4-1 CASSQEGTVTTNEKLFF TGCGCCAGCAGCCAAGAAGGGACAGTAACAACTAATGAAAAACTGTTTTTT
NA TRBJ1-6 NA TRBV19 CASSTGQRNSPLHF TGTGCCAGTAGTACCGGACAGCGTAATTCACCCCTCCACTTT
TRBD2 TRBJ2-1 NA TRBV11-2 CASSLLRTSGRPGGEQFF TGTGCCAGCAGCTTATTACGGACTAGCGGGAGGCCGGGGGGTGAGCAGTTCTTC
NA TRBJ2-7 NA TRBV27 CASSLWPTGLDEQYF TGTGCCAGCAGTTTGTGGCCAACTGGACTCGACGAGCAGTACTTC
TRBD2 TRBJ2-7 NA TRBV2 CASSERLAGGPEQYF TGTGCCAGCAGTGAACGGCTAGCGGGGGGGCCCGAGCAGTACTTC
NA TRBJ2-7 NA TRBV29-1 CSVRGGGSYEQYF TGCAGCGTTCGAGGGGGGGGCTCCTACGAGCAGTACTTC
TRBD1 TRBJ2-1 NA TRBV14 CASSHLTGFGYNEQFF TGTGCCAGCAGTCATCTGACAGGGTTCGGCTACAATGAGCAGTTCTTC
NA TRBJ2-1 NA TRBV28 CASSKKRALSSYNEQFF TGTGCCAGCAGTAAGAAGCGGGCCCTTAGCTCCTACAATGAGCAGTTCTTC
TRBD1 TRBJ1-1 once TRBV28 CASSHRGEGPEAFF TGTGCCAGCAGTCACAGGGGGGAAGGGCCTGAAGCTTTCTTT
TRBD1 TRBJ1-2 NA TRBV28 CASSPRDRGSYGYTF TGTGCCAGCAGTCCTAGGGACAGGGGGTCCTATGGCTACACCTTC
TRBD1 TRBJ2-7 NA TRBV6-5 CASSPGQGYFEQYF TGTGCCAGCAGCCCGGGACAGGGGTATTTCGAGCAGTACTTC
TRBD1 TRBJ1-3 NA TRBV2 CASSEALGTGIGNTIYF TGTGCCAGCAGTGAAGCGCTTGGGACAGGTATTGGAAACACCATATATTTT
TRBD2 TRBJ2-7 NA TRBV19 CASSVTGGAPYEQYF TGTGCCAGTAGTGTAACGGGAGGCGCCCCCTACGAGCAGTACTTC
TRBD1 TRBJ2-3 many TRBV6-4 CASSEETGGTDTQYF TGTGCCAGCAGTGAAGAAACAGGGGGCACAGATACGCAGTATTTT
TRBD2 TRBJ2-7 NA TRBV27 CASSWTSGYEQYF TGTGCCAGCAGTTGGACTAGCGGCTACGAGCAGTACTTC
NA TRBJ2-3 NA TRBV6-5 CASRRFTRADTQYF TGTGCCAGCAGGCGGTTTACTAGGGCGGATACGCAGTATTTT
TRBD2 TRBJ2-7 NA TRBV11-2 CASSSRTSGGAKASYEQYF TGTGCCAGCAGCTCAAGGACTAGCGGGGGAGCAAAGGCATCCTACGAGCAGTACTTC
TRBD2 TRBJ2-3 NA TRBV6-5 CAEVAGGTDTQYF TGTGCGGAGGTAGCGGGAGGAACAGATACGCAGTATTTT
NA TRBJ1-2 NA TRBV4-2 CASSQEQTYANYGYTF TGTGCCAGCAGCCAAGAACAAACATATGCTAACTATGGCTACACCTTC
NA TRBJ1-1 NA TRBV28 CASSLPGGRSVTEAFF TGTGCCAGCAGTCTCCCCGGAGGGAGATCAGTCACTGAAGCTTTCTTT
NA TRBJ1-5 NA TRBV5-4 CASSLDPSQPQHF TGTGCCAGCAGCTTGGATCCGAGTCAGCCCCAGCATTTT
NA TRBJ1-1 NA TRBV18 CASSPPEGSGTEAFF TGTGCCAGCTCACCACCGGAGGGGTCCGGGACTGAAGCTTTCTTT
NA TRBJ2-7 NA TRBV10-3 CAISRDSPYEQYF TGTGCCATCAGCAGGGATTCCCCCTACGAGCAGTACTTC
TRBD1 TRBJ2-7 NA TRBV6-1 CASSELDRGPYEQYF TGTGCCAGCAGTGAGCTAGACAGGGGACCCTACGAGCAGTACTTC
NA TRBJ2-3 NA TRBV5-1 CASSLSRSTDTQYF TGCGCCAGCAGCTTGTCGAGGTCGACAGATACGCAGTATTTT
TRBD1 TRBJ2-7 NA TRBV19 CASSIGGQGGYEQYF TGTGCCAGTAGTATCGGGGGACAGGGGGGCTACGAGCAGTACTTC
NA TRBJ1-2 NA TRBV28 CASSLSGVDGYTF TGTGCCAGCAGTTTATCGGGGGTAGACGGCTACACCTTC
NA TRBJ1-1 NA TRBV4-1 CASSQFRNTEAFF TGCGCCAGCAGCCAATTCAGGAACACTGAAGCTTTCTTT
NA TRBJ1-5 NA TRBV15 CATSRDQGASVGNQPQHF TGTGCCACCAGCAGAGATCAAGGGGCCTCGGTCGGCAATCAGCCCCAGCATTTT
NA TRBJ1-2 NA TRBV5-1 CASSLEGGGNYGYTF TGCGCCAGCAGCCTAGAGGGAGGCGGTAACTATGGCTACACCTTC
NA TRBJ2-5 NA TRBV5-4 CASSPDSHNQETQYF TGTGCCAGCAGCCCTGACAGCCATAACCAAGAGACCCAGTACTTC
NA TRBJ2-4 NA TRBV6-6 CASKRGNDIQYF TGTGCCAGCAAACGAGGTAACGACATTCAGTACTTC
TRBD2 TRBJ2-1 many TRBV27 CASSPRVSGTSGYNEQFF TGTGCCAGTTCGCCTCGGGTGTCCGGGACTAGCGGATACAATGAGCAGTTCTTC
NA TRBJ2-3 NA TRBV11-3 CASSPGGAVTDTQYF TGTGCCAGCAGCCCCGGGGGAGCGGTCACAGATACGCAGTATTTT
TRBD1 TRBJ2-3 NA TRBV5-1 CASSLASTGVSTDTQYF TGCGCCAGCAGCTTGGCCAGTACAGGGGTGAGCACAGATACGCAGTATTTT